Listed below are T cell receptor beta chains from one sample, sequenced in a study of blood T cell repertoires in COVID-19. Assay: immunoSEQ multiplex PCR; the TCRdb copy retains only in-frame clones and omits some. This table holds 70,000 to 80,000 clones, approximately 83% found once. Sequenced material: peripheral blood. The receptor source for this set is an elderly man with acute or convalescent COVID-19. CDR3s include the opening cysteine and the closing phenylalanine or tryptophan. A D gene is named only where the DNA matches it firmly. Only some rows state a clone size, as once, few, many or a class for expanded clones.

NA	15	TRBJ2-7	TRBV5-1	TRBD1	CASSLGQGEHYEQYF	TGCGCCAGCAGTCTAGGACAGGGGGAACACTACGAGCAGTACTTC
NA	15	TRBJ2-1	TRBV5-4	NA	CASSLDSGFYNEQFF	TGTGCCAGCAGCTTAGATAGCGGCTTTTACAATGAGCAGTTCTTC
NA	15	TRBJ2-5	TRBV19	TRBD1	CASSIVRTGQETQYF	TGTGCCAGTAGTATAGTTCGGACAGGGCAAGAGACCCAGTACTTC
once	16	TRBJ2-7	TRBV18	TRBD1	CASSPSTGTGGREQYF	TGTGCCAGCTCACCATCCACCGGGACAGGGGGCAGAGAGCAGTACTTC
NA	15	TRBJ1-2	TRBV5-1	NA	CASSLEGATNYGYTF	TGCGCCAGCAGCTTGGAAGGGGCCACTAACTATGGCTACACCTTC
once	15	TRBJ2-1	TRBV5-4	TRBD2	CASSLIGTSDNEQFF	TGTGCCAGCAGCTTGATAGGGACTAGTGACAATGAGCAGTTCTTC
NA	12	TRBJ2-5	TRBV5-1	NA	CASSDTQETQYF	TGCGCCAGCAGCGACACCCAAGAGACCCAGTACTTC
few	15	TRBJ2-3	TRBV19	NA	CASSIDSAGRDTQYF	TGTGCCAGTAGTATAGATTCGGCAGGGCGAGATACGCAGTATTTT
NA	15	TRBJ1-1	TRBV7-6	NA	CASSLAAGVNTEAFF	TGTGCCAGCAGCTTAGCGGCGGGCGTGAACACTGAAGCTTTCTTT
NA	15	TRBJ1-4	TRBV7-2	TRBD1	CASSLRQGSNEKLFF	TGTGCCAGCAGCCTAAGACAGGGGTCTAATGAAAAACTGTTTTTT
NA	16	TRBJ2-1	TRBV5-1	NA	CASSLGLRSSYNEQFF	TGCGCCAGCAGCCTGGGACTCCGGAGCTCCTACAATGAGCAGTTCTTC
NA	14	TRBJ1-4	TRBV30	NA	CAWSVLQGGEKLFF	TGTGCCTGGAGTGTACTTCAGGGAGGGGAAAAACTGTTTTTT
NA	17	TRBJ2-7	TRBV9	TRBD1	CASSPETSGQGLYEQYF	TGTGCCAGCAGTCCAGAGACGTCGGGACAGGGGCTCTACGAGCAGTACTTC
NA	14	TRBJ2-3	TRBV2	TRBD2	CASSGTSVEDTQYF	TGTGCCAGCAGCGGGACTAGCGTGGAAGATACGCAGTATTTT
once	16	TRBJ1-6	TRBV2	NA	CASTSRRSSYNSPLHF	TGTGCCAGCACCTCCCGAAGGAGCTCCTATAATTCACCCCTCCACTTT
NA	15	TRBJ1-6	TRBV18	TRBD1	CASSLQGEDASPLHF	TGTGCCAGCTCACTACAGGGGGAAGACGCTTCACCCCTCCACTTT
NA	15	TRBJ1-4	TRBV7-4	NA	CASSLFYTLEGKLFF	TGTGCCAGCAGCTTATTCTACACCTTAGAGGGAAAACTGTTTTTT
few	13	TRBJ1-5	TRBV6-5	NA	CASRLGGNQPQHF	TGTGCCAGCAGACTTGGGGGGAATCAGCCCCAGCATTTT
NA	13	TRBJ1-1	TRBV7-3	NA	CASSLNRESEAFF	TGTGCCAGCAGCTTAAACAGGGAGTCTGAAGCTTTCTTT
few	15	TRBJ1-4	TRBV6-5	NA	CASSYSNGGWEKLFF	TGTGCCAGCAGTTACTCGAATGGGGGGTGGGAAAAACTGTTTTTT
NA	15	TRBJ2-5	TRBV6-2/TRBV6-3	TRBD1	CASSWDRLYQETQYF	TGTGCCAGCAGTTGGGACAGGTTGTACCAAGAGACCCAGTACTTC
NA	16	TRBJ2-3	TRBV25-1	NA	CASSEARVAITDTQYF	TGTGCCAGCAGTGAAGCACGGGTAGCGATTACAGATACGCAGTATTTT
NA	17	TRBJ1-5	TRBV7-9	NA	CASSLVPSTDSNQPQHF	TGTGCCAGCAGCTTAGTCCCCTCGACAGATAGCAATCAGCCCCAGCATTTT
few	16	TRBJ2-5	TRBV11-3	TRBD2	CASSPGTSGGWETQYF	TGTGCCAGCAGCCCCGGGACTAGCGGGGGATGGGAGACCCAGTACTTC
NA	13	TRBJ1-2	TRBV2	TRBD1	CASRATGGYGYTF	TGTGCCAGCAGGGCAACAGGGGGCTATGGCTACACCTTC
NA	16	TRBJ2-1	TRBV28	TRBD1	CASSSPGTGAYNEQFF	TGTGCCAGCAGCTCCCCCGGGACAGGAGCGTACAATGAGCAGTTCTTC
once	13	TRBJ1-6	TRBV30	NA	CAWMGQNNSPLHF	TGTGCCTGGATGGGGCAGAATAATTCACCCCTCCACTTT
NA	16	TRBJ1-3	TRBV6-5	NA	CASSYGLTVSGNTIYF	TGTGCCAGCAGTTACGGTCTGACAGTCTCTGGAAACACCATATATTTT
NA	14	TRBJ1-4	TRBV27	TRBD1	CASSLTGANEKLFF	TGTGCCAGCAGTTTGACAGGGGCTAATGAAAAACTGTTTTTT